These T cell receptor beta chains were read from a single sample in a study of blood T cell repertoires in COVID-19. Using immunoSEQ multiplex PCR, the repertoire was profiled, and TCRdb retains in-frame clones only, with some absent. The sample lists 100,000 or so clones, 87% occurring once. Input material: peripheral blood. The receptors come from a man in his forties or fifties with active COVID-19. CDR3s include the opening cysteine and the closing phenylalanine or tryptophan. Fields, in order: J gene, V gene, CDR3 length, clone size, D gene, CDR3 DNA, CDR3 protein. D genes are given only for firm matches. Size is stated for part of the rows, as once, few or many counts, or as a class when the clone is expanded.

TRBJ2-5 TRBV4-1 16 once . TGCGCCAGCAGCCAAGTCGTGATGGCCGCCGGGGAGACCCAGTACTTC CASSQVVMAAGETQYF
TRBJ2-7 TRBV6-5 15 . TRBD1 TGTGCCAGCAGTCCGGGACAGGGGTTTACCTACGAGCAGTACTTC CASSPGQGFTYEQYF
TRBJ2-2 TRBV29-1 15 . . TGCAGCGTGACCCAAGTGACACCCAACACCGGGGAGCTGTTTTTT CSVTQVTPNTGELFF
TRBJ1-3 TRBV19 15 . . TGTGCCAGTAGCAGACAGTTGAGCTCTGGAAACACCATATATTTT CASSRQLSSGNTIYF
TRBJ1-1 TRBV25-1 13 . . TGTGCCAGCAGAAATCAGGGGAACACTGAAGCTTTCTTT CASRNQGNTEAFF
TRBJ1-3 TRBV6-5 14 . . TGTGCCAGCAGCCCGGGGTTCTCTGGAAACACCATATATTTT CASSPGFSGNTIYF
TRBJ2-1 TRBV7-9 15 . . TGTGCCAGCAGCTTCTCCCTTGCGTCAGGCAATGAGCAGTTCTTC CASSFSLASGNEQFF
TRBJ2-7 TRBV5-1 15 . TRBD1 TGCGCCAGCAGCTGGACGGGACAGGGGGCTTACGAGCAGTACTTC CASSWTGQGAYEQYF
TRBJ1-2 TRBV2 12 . . TGTGCCAGTTGGAGGGTAGGCTATGGCTACACCTTC CASWRVGYGYTF
TRBJ2-3 TRBV10-3 13 . . TGTGCCATCAACTCAGGCTTCACAGATACGCAGTATTTT CAINSGFTDTQYF
TRBJ2-3 TRBV5-1 16 . . TGCGCCAGCAGCTTGGTGGGTCGGGGAAACACAGATACGCAGTATTTT CASSLVGRGNTDTQYF
TRBJ1-2 TRBV3-1/TRBV3-2 12 . . TGTGCCAGCAGCCCCAGGGGCGATGGCTACACCTTC CASSPRGDGYTF
TRBJ2-2 TRBV11-3 14 . TRBD1 TGTGCCAGCAGCAGTGGACAGGTTACCGGGGAGCTGTTTTTT CASSSGQVTGELFF
TRBJ2-1 TRBV6-2/TRBV6-3 16 once . TGTGCCAGCAGCCAACAGGGAAAGGGGCGCTACAATGAGCAGTTCTTC CASSQQGKGRYNEQFF
TRBJ1-2 TRBV7-2 13 . . TGTGCCAGCAGCCAAAGCCTTCCCTATGGCTACACCTTC CASSQSLPYGYTF
TRBJ1-4 TRBV5-6 15 . . TGTGCCAGCACCAAAACCGGACATACAGATGAAAAACTGTTTTTT CASTKTGHTDEKLFF
TRBJ1-6 TRBV5-6 14 . . TGTGCCAGCAGCCCCCTACCCGACCAGGCACCCCTCCACTTT CASSPLPDQAPLHF
TRBJ1-5 TRBV2 14 . . TGTGCCAGCAGGATCGGGACACTCAATCAGCCCCAGCATTTT CASRIGTLNQPQHF
TRBJ2-1 TRBV4-2 16 . . TGTGCCAGCAGCCAAGAGGTGGGGGGGCCTTTAAATGAGCAGTTCTTC CASSQEVGGPLNEQFF
TRBJ1-1 TRBV7-2 15 . . TGTGCCAGCAGCCCCGCCGGGACTCACGACACTGAAGCTTTCTTT CASSPAGTHDTEAFF
TRBJ1-1 TRBV29-1 12 . TRBD1 TGCAGCGTGTGGACAGGGAACACTGAAGCTTTCTTT CSVWTGNTEAFF
TRBJ2-6 TRBV6-5 14 once . TGTGCCAGCAGTCCTTCCCCTGGGGCCAACGTCCTGACTTTC CASSPSPGANVLTF
TRBJ1-2 TRBV6-1 13 once . TGTGCCAGCAGTGAGGTCAGGGGCTATGGCTACACCTTC CASSEVRGYGYTF
TRBJ1-2 TRBV7-2 15 . TRBD1 TGTGCCAGCAGCCCCAGGGACAGGTCTCCCTTTGGCTACACCTTC CASSPRDRSPFGYTF
TRBJ2-6 TRBV18 18 once TRBD1 TGTGCCAGCTCCAACATTCCCGGGACAGGGTTTGGGGCCAACGTCCTGACTTTC CASSNIPGTGFGANVLTF
TRBJ2-7 TRBV7-8 11 . TRBD2 TGTGCCAGCAGTTACGGGGGGGAGCAGTACTTC CASSYGGEQYF
TRBJ2-7 TRBV7-8 18 once . TGTGCCAGCACCGTTGGGCTGTCGGACAGATATTCCTCCTACGAGCAGTACTTC CASTVGLSDRYSSYEQYF
TRBJ2-3 TRBV6-4 16 . . TGTGCCAGCAGTGAATTTCAGGACTCGCCCACAGATACGCAGTATTTT CASSEFQDSPTDTQYF
TRBJ1-1 TRBV5-4 14 . TRBD1 TGTGCCAGCAGCTCCCAGGGGGTAAGAACTGAAGCTTTCTTT CASSSQGVRTEAFF
TRBJ1-2 TRBV5-6 15 . TRBD1 TGTGCCAGCAGCCCTCCGACAGGGTACAGATATGGCTACACCTTC CASSPPTGYRYGYTF
TRBJ2-5 TRBV7-8 15 . . TGTGCCAGCAGCCTTAGAGGGGGTCCCCAAGAGACCCAGTACTTC CASSLRGGPQETQYF
TRBJ1-6 TRBV3-1/TRBV3-2 14 . . TGTGCCAGCATTGGGAGCTCCTATAATTCACCCCTCCACTTT CASIGSSYNSPLHF
TRBJ2-7 TRBV11-2 14 . TRBD2 TGTGCCAGCAGCTTAGGAGCTAGCGGGTACGAGCAGTACTTC CASSLGASGYEQYF
TRBJ1-5 TRBV19 17 few . TGTGCCAGTAGTTTCGGGTGGAGCCAGGGAGGTAATCAGCCCCAGCATTTT CASSFGWSQGGNQPQHF
TRBJ1-5 TRBV6-6 14 few . TGTGCCAGCAGGGGGCAGTATAGCAATCAGCCCCAGCATTTT CASRGQYSNQPQHF
TRBJ2-7 TRBV6-2/TRBV6-3 13 . . TGTGCCAGCAGTCAGTGGACAGCCTACGAGCAGTACTTC CASSQWTAYEQYF
TRBJ2-5 TRBV14 16 . . TGTGCCAGCAGCCTCCGCGGCGCCAGATACCAAGAGACCCAGTACTTC CASSLRGARYQETQYF
TRBJ2-5 TRBV6-5 14 . . TGTGCCAGCAGTTACCAGACGGAGGAGGGGACCCAGTACTTC CASSYQTEEGTQYF
TRBJ2-5 TRBV6-6 14 . TRBD1 TGTGCCAGCAGTACCATTGGACAGGGTGGGACCCAGTACTTC CASSTIGQGGTQYF